One and the same sample provided the 12 T cell receptor beta chains below, sequenced in a study of response to subunit inactivated influenza vaccine. TCRdb re-called the RT-PCR reads through MiXCR, storing one row per CDR3 protein. Of about 500,000 distinct CDR3 sequences in the sample, over 10% were seen once. This specimen was PBMCs from blood, taken 35 to 45 days after vaccination. The source is a man aged 50 to 59 who received an inactivated influenza vaccine.

CDR3 sequence: CSAQRGASTDTQYF. In DNA, the CDR3 is TGCAGTGCACAACGAGGTGCTAGCACAGATACGCAGTATTTT. This chain joins TRBV20-1 and TRBJ2-3; D remains unclear. The CDR3 is 14 amino acids. V lost 6 bases and J lost 0, with 13 bases in between. Germline V gives CDR1 DFQATT, CDR2 SNEGSKA (reference sequence).

This clonotype was detected ten times or more. The chain joins TRBV7-6 to TRBJ2-1, with D tentatively TRBD2 (5 bases). Germline V lookup: CDR1 SGHVS, CDR2 FNYEAQ. Deletions cut 0 bases from V and 1 base from J, with 10 bases between. The CDR3 is made up of 16 amino acids. CDR3 loop: CASSLAGPGSYNEQFF. For the CDR3, the DNA is TGTGCCAGCAGCTTAGCGGGTCCGGGGTCCTACAATGAGCAGTTCTTC.

This rearrangement joins TRBV20-1 to TRBJ2-5; 9 nucleotides match TRBD2. Per germline, CDR1 DFQATT and CDR2 SNEGSKA (reference sequence). The V gene end was trimmed by 6 bases and the J gene end by 4 bases; junction bases not matched to a gene: 12. The CDR3 spans 15 residues. The CDR3 coding sequence is TGCAGTGCCCCGCTGCGCGGGGGGGCCACAGAGACCCAGTACTTC. Translating gives CSAPLRGGATETQYF.

This clonotype was seen a handful of times. CDR3 sequence: CASSQVDRGTDTQYF. The CDR3 DNA follows: TGCGCCAGCAGCCAAGTGGACAGGGGTACAGATACGCAGTATTTT. The chain couples TRBV4-3 to TRBJ2-3; TRBD1 aligns across 9 bases. V shed 1 base and J 3 bases; nucleotides not matched to a gene: 2. This CDR3 contains 15 residues. The V gene's germline CDR1 is LGHNA and CDR2 YSLEER.

This chain uses TRBV18 with TRBJ2-5; D unresolved. The V gene lost 3 bases and the J gene lost 4 bases, with 9 bases spanning the gap. The CDR3 has 13 amino acids. The germline CDR1 and CDR2 sequences are KGHSH and LQKENI. This CDR3 reads CASSPGNLETQYF. CDR3 sequence (DNA): TGTGCCAGCTCACCGGGAAATTTAGAGACCCAGTACTTC.

This clonotype was counted many times. The V and J genes are TRBV6-5 and TRBJ1-4; D is uncertain. The CDR3 sequence is 14 residues long. Germline assignment: CDR1 MNHEY and CDR2 SVGAGI. Between the trimmed V and J ends, which lost 4 bases and 0 bases, there was a span of 6 bases. For the CDR3, the DNA is TGTGCCAGCAGTTCGCCAGCAACTAATGAAAAACTGTTTTTT. Translated, it gives CASSSPATNEKLFF.

In this sample, this clonotype turned up once. As DNA, the CDR3 is TGTGCCAGCAGTTACGCCAAGGATGGCTACACCTTC. This encodes CASSYAKDGYTF. This rearrangement joins TRBV6-6 to TRBJ1-2; no firm D call. The CDR3 loop spans 12 amino acids. V lost 2 bases, J lost 6 bases, and 7 bases lay in between. Looked up from germline, CDR1 is MNHNY and CDR2 is SVGAGI (reference sequence).

In its sample, this clonotype was seen a few times. J is TRBJ2-5 and V is TRBV7-2, with D possibly matching TRBD2 (5 bases). The CDR3 totals 14 residues. The germline gives CDR1 SGHTA, CDR2 FQGNSA. Trimming removed 4 bases at V and 1 base at J, with 10 bases between. In DNA form, the CDR3 reads TGTGCCAGCAGCTCCGGAGGCATCCAAGAGACCCAGTACTTC. Protein: CASSSGGIQETQYF.

The genes are TRBV5-1 and TRBJ1-1; D unclear. The CDR3 loop spans 14 amino acids. Trimming removed 2 bases at V and 1 base at J, with 9 bases between. Germline CDR1 is SGHRS and CDR2 is YFSETQ. The CDR3 DNA is TGCGCCAGCAGCTTCAGGTCTCCGAACACTGAAGCTTTCTTT. This encodes CASSFRSPNTEAFF.

J is TRBJ2-7 and V is TRBV4-3; no clear D gene. V was trimmed by 1 base and J by 0 bases, leaving 4 bases between them. Germline assignment: CDR1 LGHNA and CDR2 YSLEER. The CDR3 runs to 13 residues. CDR3 DNA sequence: TGCGCCAGCAGCCAAGGATCCTCCTACGAGCAGTACTTC. This gives the protein CASSQGSSYEQYF.

This clonotype has a handful of counts. The chain combines TRBV18 with TRBJ2-3; D tentatively reads TRBD1 or TRBD2 (5 bases each). CDR1 is KGHSH, CDR2 LQKENI, per germline. The CDR3 extends over 15 amino acids. Trimming pared 0 bases from V and 8 bases from J, leaving 15 bases between. CDR3 region: CASSPPVGPEGTQYF. The CDR3 DNA follows: TGTGCCAGCTCACCACCGGTGGGGCCTGAGGGTACGCAGTATTTT.

This chain uses TRBV20-1 with TRBJ2-7, with D possibly matching TRBD2 (5 bases). CDR1 and CDR2 (germline): DFQATT, SNEGSKA (reference sequence). The CDR3 length is 14 residues. The germline V and J ends were trimmed by 2 bases and 2 bases, with 13 bases remaining between them. The CDR3 region is CSARSSGPPYEQYF. The CDR3 DNA follows: TGCAGTGCTAGATCCAGCGGACCACCCTACGAGCAGTACTTC.